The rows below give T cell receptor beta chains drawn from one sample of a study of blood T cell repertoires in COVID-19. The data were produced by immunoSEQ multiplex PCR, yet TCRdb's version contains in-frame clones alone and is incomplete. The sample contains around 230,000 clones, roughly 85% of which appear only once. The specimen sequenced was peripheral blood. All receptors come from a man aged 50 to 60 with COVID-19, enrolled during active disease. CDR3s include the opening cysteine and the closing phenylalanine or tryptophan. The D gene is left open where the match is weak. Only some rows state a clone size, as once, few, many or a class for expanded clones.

CDR3nt: TGTGCCAGCAGCTTAGGGGGACTTCGGAGCTCGGAGGAGCAGTACTTC
CDR3aa: CASSLGGLRSSEEQYF
j_gene: TRBJ2-7
v_gene: TRBV7-2
abundance: NA
d_gene: NA

CDR3nt: TGTGCCAGCAGCCCACAGGGTAGGAATGAAAAACTGTTTTTT
CDR3aa: CASSPQGRNEKLFF
j_gene: TRBJ1-4
v_gene: TRBV5-4
abundance: NA
d_gene: NA

CDR3nt: TGTGCCACCGGGACTAGCGGGGGGAGGTATACGCAGTATTTT
CDR3aa: CATGTSGGRYTQYF
j_gene: TRBJ2-3
v_gene: TRBV10-3
abundance: NA
d_gene: TRBD2

CDR3nt: TGTGCCAGCAGCCGGAGCCTAAGCACAGATACGCAGTATTTT
CDR3aa: CASSRSLSTDTQYF
j_gene: TRBJ2-3
v_gene: TRBV5-8
abundance: NA
d_gene: NA

CDR3nt: TGTGCCAGCAGTACCGGGGAGAACACTGAAGCTTTCTTT
CDR3aa: CASSTGENTEAFF
j_gene: TRBJ1-1
v_gene: TRBV6-2/TRBV6-3
abundance: many
d_gene: NA

CDR3nt: TGTGCCAGCAGTTTGACTAGGGATTCACCCCTCCACTTT
CDR3aa: CASSLTRDSPLHF
j_gene: TRBJ1-6
v_gene: TRBV6-5
abundance: NA
d_gene: NA

CDR3nt: TGTGCCAGCAGTAAAACAGGGGGCGGTTATGAAAAACTGTTTTTT
CDR3aa: CASSKTGGGYEKLFF
j_gene: TRBJ1-4
v_gene: TRBV6-1
abundance: NA
d_gene: TRBD1

CDR3nt: TGTGCCAGCAGTCCCGGGACTAGCGGAAAAAATGAGCAGTTCTTC
CDR3aa: CASSPGTSGKNEQFF
j_gene: TRBJ2-1
v_gene: TRBV6-5
abundance: NA
d_gene: TRBD2

CDR3nt: TGTGCCAGCAGCTTGGTGGAGGGCCTGGGGGAAAAACTGTTTTTT
CDR3aa: CASSLVEGLGEKLFF
j_gene: TRBJ1-4
v_gene: TRBV7-9
abundance: NA
d_gene: NA

CDR3nt: TGTGCCAGCAGCCGAGGACAGATCCAAGAGACCCAGTACTTC
CDR3aa: CASSRGQIQETQYF
j_gene: TRBJ2-5
v_gene: TRBV7-9
abundance: once
d_gene: NA

CDR3nt: TGTGCCAGCAGCTTAATGGCGGGGTATACGCAGTATTTT
CDR3aa: CASSLMAGYTQYF
j_gene: TRBJ2-3
v_gene: TRBV7-2
abundance: NA
d_gene: NA

CDR3nt: TGTGCCAGCAGTCGCGCGGGACTCCAGAACACTGAAGCTTTCTTT
CDR3aa: CASSRAGLQNTEAFF
j_gene: TRBJ1-1
v_gene: TRBV5-5
abundance: NA
d_gene: NA

CDR3nt: TGTGCCAGCAGCCAGCGGGAGATCATGAACACTGAAGCTTTCTTT
CDR3aa: CASSQREIMNTEAFF
j_gene: TRBJ1-1
v_gene: TRBV9
abundance: NA
d_gene: NA

CDR3nt: TGTGCCAGCAGCTCGGGGACTAGAGACGAGCAGTACTTC
CDR3aa: CASSSGTRDEQYF
j_gene: TRBJ2-7
v_gene: TRBV11-1
abundance: NA
d_gene: TRBD2

CDR3nt: TGTGCCAGTTCACCCAGCGGGGCGAGGAGCACAGATACGCAGTATTTT
CDR3aa: CASSPSGARSTDTQYF
j_gene: TRBJ2-3
v_gene: TRBV19
abundance: NA
d_gene: TRBD2

CDR3nt: TGCACCAGCAGCCCCTTACTAAATGAGCAGTTCTTC
CDR3aa: CTSSPLLNEQFF
j_gene: TRBJ2-1
v_gene: TRBV1
abundance: NA
d_gene: NA

CDR3nt: TGTGCCAGTAGCCTGGGGGCATTCGGTGAAGCTTTCTTT
CDR3aa: CASSLGAFGEAFF
j_gene: TRBJ1-1
v_gene: TRBV19
abundance: NA
d_gene: NA

CDR3nt: TGTGCCAGCAGTGACAGGGTGTCGCTTGAAGCTTTCTTT
CDR3aa: CASSDRVSLEAFF
j_gene: TRBJ1-1
v_gene: TRBV2
abundance: few
d_gene: NA

CDR3nt: TGTGCCATCAGTGAGTCGTGGACAGGGGGAATGAACACTGAAGCTTTCTTT
CDR3aa: CAISESWTGGMNTEAFF
j_gene: TRBJ1-1
v_gene: TRBV10-3
abundance: NA
d_gene: TRBD1

CDR3nt: TGTGCCAGCTCACCCCTAGCGGGTGCTCAAGAGACCCAGTACTTC
CDR3aa: CASSPLAGAQETQYF
j_gene: TRBJ2-5
v_gene: TRBV18
abundance: NA
d_gene: TRBD2

CDR3nt: TGTGCCAGCAGTTTCACGAGTTTCCGAGCTTTCTTT
CDR3aa: CASSFTSFRAFF
j_gene: TRBJ1-1
v_gene: TRBV12-3/TRBV12-4
abundance: NA
d_gene: NA

CDR3nt: TGTGCCAGCAGGGGGTGGGGGGTCAATCAGCCCCAGCATTTT
CDR3aa: CASRGWGVNQPQHF
j_gene: TRBJ1-5
v_gene: TRBV6-6
abundance: NA
d_gene: NA

CDR3nt: TGTGCCAGCAGTCCGACAGGACTAGCGGGGGTCACCGGGGAGCTGTTTTTT
CDR3aa: CASSPTGLAGVTGELFF
j_gene: TRBJ2-2
v_gene: TRBV28
abundance: NA
d_gene: TRBD2

CDR3nt: TGTGCCACCAGTGAAGGGACTGACGGTTCACCCCTCCACTTT
CDR3aa: CATSEGTDGSPLHF
j_gene: TRBJ1-6
v_gene: TRBV24-1
abundance: many
d_gene: NA

CDR3nt: TGTGCCAGCAGCCAAGAAGGACAAGTCTATGGCTACACCTTC
CDR3aa: CASSQEGQVYGYTF
j_gene: TRBJ1-2
v_gene: TRBV3-1/TRBV3-2
abundance: few
d_gene: NA

CDR3nt: TGTGCCAGCAGCTTAGCGGTAGGGGCTAGCGGGAACACCGGGGAGCTGTTTTTT
CDR3aa: CASSLAVGASGNTGELFF
j_gene: TRBJ2-2
v_gene: TRBV7-6
abundance: NA
d_gene: TRBD2

CDR3nt: TGTGCCAGCAGTGAAGCTGGGCAGGGGAATTCACCCCTCCACTTT
CDR3aa: CASSEAGQGNSPLHF
j_gene: TRBJ1-6
v_gene: TRBV6-1
abundance: NA
d_gene: NA

CDR3nt: TGTGCCAGCAAAACCGGGACAGGGACATTCGGGACGCAGTATTTT
CDR3aa: CASKTGTGTFGTQYF
j_gene: TRBJ2-3
v_gene: TRBV11-2
abundance: NA
d_gene: TRBD1

CDR3nt: TGTGCCAGCAGTTCTAAGGACGGAGGGCATGGCTACACCTTC
CDR3aa: CASSSKDGGHGYTF
j_gene: TRBJ1-2
v_gene: TRBV6-6
abundance: NA
d_gene: NA

CDR3nt: TGTGCCAGCAGAAAGGGGGGAGGGGTCTACAATGAGCAGTTCTTC
CDR3aa: CASRKGGGVYNEQFF
j_gene: TRBJ2-1
v_gene: TRBV7-2
abundance: NA
d_gene: NA

CDR3nt: TGCGCCAGCAGCCAAGATTTAGGGGTTAATGAAAAACTGTTTTTT
CDR3aa: CASSQDLGVNEKLFF
j_gene: TRBJ1-4
v_gene: TRBV4-1
abundance: NA
d_gene: NA

CDR3nt: TGTGCCAGCAAAGAGGAGGTGATCTCCTACGAGCAGTACTTC
CDR3aa: CASKEEVISYEQYF
j_gene: TRBJ2-7
v_gene: TRBV7-2
abundance: NA
d_gene: NA

CDR3nt: TGTGCCAGCAGTTACCCCGGGAGGGGAAACACCGGGGAGCTGTTTTTT
CDR3aa: CASSYPGRGNTGELFF
j_gene: TRBJ2-2
v_gene: TRBV6-5
abundance: NA
d_gene: TRBD2

CDR3nt: TGTGCCAGCAGCCCCGAGGCAGGGAGGGGCGGGGAGCTGTTTTTT
CDR3aa: CASSPEAGRGGELFF
j_gene: TRBJ2-2
v_gene: TRBV9
abundance: NA
d_gene: TRBD2

CDR3nt: TGTGCCAGCAGTTACGGACAGGGATATGAAAAACTGTTTTTT
CDR3aa: CASSYGQGYEKLFF
j_gene: TRBJ1-4
v_gene: TRBV6-2/TRBV6-3
abundance: NA
d_gene: TRBD1

CDR3nt: TGTGCCAGCTCAATGGGGGGAGAGCAGTACTTC
CDR3aa: CASSMGGEQYF
j_gene: TRBJ2-7
v_gene: TRBV18
abundance: NA
d_gene: NA

CDR3nt: TGCGCCAGCAGCCGGATTCCCGGGGTGGCCTACGAGCAGTACTTC
CDR3aa: CASSRIPGVAYEQYF
j_gene: TRBJ2-7
v_gene: TRBV4-1
abundance: NA
d_gene: NA

CDR3nt: TGTGCCAGCAGCAGGTGGGGGACAGTTCCAGCCTATGGCTACACCTTC
CDR3aa: CASSRWGTVPAYGYTF
j_gene: TRBJ1-2
v_gene: TRBV5-4
abundance: NA
d_gene: TRBD1

CDR3nt: TGTGCCAGCAGTTTGTATCAGCGTTACGAGCAGTACTTC
CDR3aa: CASSLYQRYEQYF
j_gene: TRBJ2-7
v_gene: TRBV27
abundance: NA
d_gene: NA

CDR3nt: TGCGCCAGCAGCCAGGACAGGTTCAGCAACGAGCAGTACTTC
CDR3aa: CASSQDRFSNEQYF
j_gene: TRBJ2-7
v_gene: TRBV5-1
abundance: NA
d_gene: TRBD1

CDR3nt: NA
CDR3aa: CAWDLFGQGAGTF
j_gene: TRBJ1-2
v_gene: TRBV30
abundance: NA
d_gene: NA

CDR3nt: TGTGCCAGCAGTTACACCTGGGACAGGGGCGATTCACCCCTCCACTTT
CDR3aa: CASSYTWDRGDSPLHF
j_gene: TRBJ1-6
v_gene: TRBV6-2/TRBV6-3
abundance: NA
d_gene: TRBD1

CDR3nt: TGTGCCAGCAGTCCGAGACAGGGGATCTCCGGGGAGCTGTTTTTT
CDR3aa: CASSPRQGISGELFF
j_gene: TRBJ2-2
v_gene: TRBV27
abundance: NA
d_gene: TRBD1

CDR3nt: TGTGCCAGCAGTGAAATGTCAGGGTATGGTGGAAACACCATATATTTT
CDR3aa: CASSEMSGYGGNTIYF
j_gene: TRBJ1-3
v_gene: TRBV2
abundance: NA
d_gene: NA

CDR3nt: TGTGCCACCCCCCCATCCCCGGGCCAAAAAGGGGGCACTGAAGCTTTCTTT
CDR3aa: CATPPSPGQKGGTEAFF
j_gene: TRBJ1-1
v_gene: TRBV24-1
abundance: NA
d_gene: NA

CDR3nt: TGTGCCAGCAGCTCATTCACAGGGGTCGAGACCCAGTACTTC
CDR3aa: CASSSFTGVETQYF
j_gene: TRBJ2-5
v_gene: TRBV3-1/TRBV3-2
abundance: NA
d_gene: TRBD1